This T cell receptor (beta chain) was sequenced in a study of PD-1 blockade in classical Hodgkin lymphoma (dated by TCRdb to about 2020). Regarding the research as a whole: Nivolumab dosing was 3 mg/kg intravenously every 2 weeks, continuing until either disease progression or unacceptable toxicity. To define a peripheral blood immune signature of response to PD-1 blockade in classical Hodgkin lymphoma, the study combined TCR beta sequencing with CyTOF.

To note about this clone: The clone's antigen remains unknown. Per-nucleotide qualities are absent, and no much larger clonotype sits a single base away.

On the study overall, not on this receptor specifically: Diversity was lower in patients who began nivolumab less than 1 year after ASCT, so these patients were left out of later analyses to avoid confounding by immune reconstitution. Only a single clinical trial cohort was studied, and what caused the repertoire differences, possibly disease activity or prior therapy, remained undefined. By C4D1, a significant rise was seen in CD4+ TCR diversity but not in CD8+ TCR diversity (p=0.0027 vs p=0.16), and the rise was most apparent among complete responders (p=0.02). Baseline TCR diversity was reported to be lower in newly diagnosed patients than in healthy donors and to be lower still in relapsed/refractory patients. Baseline diversity similar to that of newly diagnosed patients was observed in trial patients achieving complete response, whereas significantly lower diversity was observed in partial responders and progressors.

Reading the label with the study, this specimen's time point is: cycle 1 day 1 (C1D1), immediately before nivolumab initiation. All trial patients had relapsed after autologous stem cell transplantation, with cohorts A, B and C differing in prior brentuximab vedotin exposure. The trial cohort comprised some 60 patients with relapsed/refractory classical Hodgkin lymphoma whose best overall responses were complete response, partial response or progressive disease. Trial patients were treated with single-agent nivolumab in the multi-cohort phase II CheckMate 205 trial. An independent review committee assessed best overall response by applying the 2007 International Working Group response criteria. Trial PBMCs were obtained immediately prior to nivolumab initiation (C1D1) and on therapy at cycle 2 day 1 and cycle 4 day 1. Peripheral blood was collected in 8 mL Vacutainer Cell Preparation Tubes, from which PBMCs were isolated by centrifugation and then cryopreserved.

Genomic DNA was extracted with the Qiagen DNeasy kit from unsorted PBMCs and from negatively selected CD4+ and CD8+ fractions. Amplification of TCR beta CDR3 regions was done by immunoSEQ multiplex PCR with primers that anneal to V and J segments. A synthetic immune receptor repertoire was used to minimize amplification bias, and remaining bias was computationally removed after sequencing. Per the original workflow: Repertoire diversity was quantified as the Shannon entropy index using custom Python scripts. The unsorted, CD4+ and CD8+ repertoires were each analyzed separately, with the exception of combined analyses, where CD4+ and CD8+ sequences were merged in silico. A clone counted as expanded when the clone's frequency after treatment rose at least 2-fold relative to C1D1, and clones undetected at baseline were given a pseudocount of 0.5. Clones with 0 or 1 copy at C1D1 were classified as singleton clones, and clones with 2 or more copies were classified as non-singleton clones. Clones expanded in unsorted samples were labelled as CD4+, CD8+ or unknown by matching protein sequences in sorted samples from the same patient. Diversity changes from C1D1 to C4D1 were tested in paired samples using Wilcoxon tests. TCRdb carries this immuneACCESS record with in-frame sequences only. Its versions omit some clonotypes, under half of them owing to an unresolved V gene in the studies checked, with the rest unexplained. V and J calls and clone size follow that table, whereas D and trimming were derived from the DNA. The sample table shows approximately 100,000 clones, and 80% to 95% are seen once. Of the sample, about 2.8% is held by the ten largest clones.

The starting material was peripheral blood mononuclear cells (PBMCs), obtained at baseline. The clonotype comes from a human donor with classical Hodgkin lymphoma.

The sequenced DNA is TGTGCCAGCAGTCAAGGACTGGCGCGCGAGCAGTTCTTC. This translates into CASSQGLAREQFF. In this chain, TRBV6-4 is recombined with TRBJ2-1; the best D guess is TRBD2, with 5 bases matching. At the junction V is shortened by 5 bases and J by 10 bases, with 15 bases in between. There are 13 amino acids in the CDR3, from cysteine to phenylalanine inclusive. Here the CDR3 DNA is all that survives: 39 bases in frame from base 1. In the germline V gene, CDR1 corresponds to MRHNA and CDR2 to SNTAGT.